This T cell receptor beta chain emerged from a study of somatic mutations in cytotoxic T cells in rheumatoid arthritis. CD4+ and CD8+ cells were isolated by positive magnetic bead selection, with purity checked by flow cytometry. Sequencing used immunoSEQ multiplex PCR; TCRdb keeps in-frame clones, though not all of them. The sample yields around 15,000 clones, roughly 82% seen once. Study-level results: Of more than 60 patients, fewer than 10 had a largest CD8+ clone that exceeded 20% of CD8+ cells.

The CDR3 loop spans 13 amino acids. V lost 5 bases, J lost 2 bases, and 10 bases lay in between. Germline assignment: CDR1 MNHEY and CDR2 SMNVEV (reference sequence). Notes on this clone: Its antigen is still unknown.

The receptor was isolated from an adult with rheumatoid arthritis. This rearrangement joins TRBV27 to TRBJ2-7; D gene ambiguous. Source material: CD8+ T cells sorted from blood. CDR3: CASSLDGPYEQYF. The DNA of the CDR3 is TGTGCCAGCAGTCTAGATGGCCCCTACGAGCAGTACTTC.